The 13 T cell receptor beta chains listed next were all sequenced from one sample in a study of blood T cells in healthy people across ages (dated by TCRdb to between 2014 and 2017). Libraries were constructed by 5' RACE. TCRdb names Illumina HiSeq 2500 as the instrument used. A second PCR of about 6 to 11 cycles was performed with a sample-barcoded 5' primer and a J-beta primer mix. TCRdb cleaned the public reads at Q25 with fastp, built clones with MiXCR and kept in-frame beta chains. Rows matching on CDR3 protein sequence are summarized as one entry with the most common DNA and genes. This sample lists approximately 1,000,000 distinct CDR3 sequences; around 43% were detected once. Over 15% of the sample belongs to the ten largest clones. Sequencing was performed on blood. Source of these receptors: a woman in her sixties or seventies in good health.

The V gene is TRBV5-1, the J gene TRBJ2-1; TRBD2 matches 13 bases. This CDR3 region has 15 residues. The V segment lost 6 bases and the J segment 9 bases; nucleotides outside the gene matches: 9. CDR1 and CDR2 from the germline V gene are SGHRS and YFSETQ. The CDR3 loop reads CASTAGTSGTGEQFF. CDR3 bases: TGCGCCAGCACGGCAGGGACTAGCGGGACCGGTGAGCAGTTCTTC.

The chain recombines TRBV4-1 with TRBJ2-6; 9 bases fit TRBD1. Germline CDR1 MGHRA, CDR2 YSYEKL. V was clipped by 0 bases and J by 4 bases; unmatched bases: 7. This CDR3 is built from 18 residues. The DNA of the CDR3 is TGCGCCAGCAGCCAAGATCCGGACAGGGGTTTCGGGGCCAACGTCCTGACTTTC. Encoded protein: CASSQDPDRGFGANVLTF.

The count of this clonotype is one. This chain links TRBV5-1 with TRBJ2-1, with TRBD2 matching 11 bases. Unmatched junction bases numbered 8, after V lost 4 bases and J lost 2 bases. This CDR3 contains 17 residues. Per the germline V gene, CDR1 is SGHRS and CDR2 is YFSETQ. CDR3 loop: CASSDSGTSGAYNEQFF. The CDR3 DNA sequence: TGCGCCAGCAGCGACTCCGGGACTAGCGGTGCCTACAATGAGCAGTTCTTC.

The V call is TRBV20-1, the J call TRBJ2-3; D is possibly TRBD2 (7 bases). Trimming stripped 3 bases from V and 4 bases from J, with 17 bases between. This CDR3 is 15 amino acids long. CDR1 and CDR2 (germline): DFQATT, SNEGSKA (reference sequence). The CDR3 here is CSASLGAGAADTQYF. CDR3 DNA sequence: TGCAGTGCTAGCCTGGGGGCGGGAGCGGCAGATACGCAGTATTTT.

There are a few counts of this clonotype. The CDR3: CASSYLAGERNEQFF. In DNA form, the CDR3 reads TGTGCCAGCAGTTATCTAGCGGGAGAGAGGAATGAGCAGTTCTTC. The chain recombines TRBV7-8 with TRBJ2-1; TRBD2 matches 10 bases. The V segment lost 6 bases and the J segment 7 bases; nucleotides outside the gene matches: 9. The CDR3 loop spans 15 amino acids. CDR1 SGHVS and CDR2 FQNEAQ come from the germline V gene.

V is TRBV4-1 and J is TRBJ2-2; tentative D call: TRBD1 (6 bases). Germline lookup yields CDR1 MGHRA and CDR2 YSYEKL. V lost 0 bases and J 2 bases, leaving 16 bases between the germline ends. This CDR3 comprises 18 residues. CDR3 sequence reads: CASSQDLTRGINTGELFF. The CDR3 DNA reads as TGCGCCAGCAGCCAAGATCTAACGAGGGGGATTAACACCGGGGAGCTGTTTTTT.

The chain employs TRBV20-1 and TRBJ1-2; the D is unclear. This CDR3 contains 12 residues. Germline V lookup: CDR1 DFQATT, CDR2 SNEGSKA (reference sequence). V was pared by 7 bases and J by 4 bases, with 13 bases between. In nucleotides, the CDR3 is TGCAGTGGGACCGAATCGGGCTATGGCTACACCTTC. This gives the protein CSGTESGYGYTF.

The rearrangement links TRBV11-2 to TRBJ2-7; the D is unclear. V gave up 7 bases and J gave up 3 bases, with 13 bases separating them. CDR1 is SGHAT and CDR2 is FQNNGV in the germline V gene. This CDR3 has 13 residues. The CDR3 loop reads CASKVGVHYEQYF. For the CDR3, the DNA is TGTGCCAGCAAAGTTGGGGTACACTACGAGCAGTACTTC. Full variable domain (outside the CDR3, taken from reference TRBV11-2 and TRBJ2-7): EAGVAQSPRYKIIEKRQSVAFWCNPISGHATLYWYQQILGQGPKLLIQFQNNGVVDDSQLPKDRFSAERLKGVDSTLKIQPAKLEDSAVYLCASKVGVHYEQYFGPGTRLTVT.

As concerns this clonotype: Since a much larger clone is just one base distant, this may be a read error. The rearrangement uses TRBV29-1 and TRBJ2-5, with D maybe TRBD2 (6 bases). V was trimmed by 3 bases and J by 1 base, leaving 9 bases between them. Germline V gene sequence: CDR1 SQVTM, CDR2 ANQGSEA. This CDR3 comprises 13 residues. The CDR3 DNA reads as TGCAGCGTTGAGCAGGGACTCCAAGAGACCCAGTACTTC. It codes for CSVEQGLQETQYF.

This rearrangement joins TRBV6-6 to TRBJ1-5; TRBD1 aligns across 9 bases. Germline CDR1 MNHNY, CDR2 SVGAGI (reference sequence). The CDR3 length is 14 residues. The ends lost 5 bases at V and 5 bases at J; junction bases unmatched: 4. CDR3 protein: CASSNRGLYQPQHF. The DNA for the CDR3 is TGTGCCAGCAGTAACAGGGGGCTGTATCAGCCCCAGCATTTT.

V gene TRBV7-2 combines with J gene TRBJ1-5, with a tentative D call TRBD1 (5 bases). CDR1 is SGHTA, CDR2 FQGNSA, per germline. CDR3 length equals 15 residues. Trimming removed 5 bases from V and 1 base from J, with 12 bases in between. For the CDR3, the DNA is TGTGCCAGCAGCGTAACGCAGGGAAGCAATCAGCCCCAGCATTTT. Amino acids: CASSVTQGSNQPQHF.

The CDR3 here is CASSLVRRVNTGELFF. CDR3 bases: TGTGCCAGCAGCTTAGTCCGCAGGGTAAACACCGGGGAGCTGTTTTTT. The V gene is TRBV7-8, the J gene TRBJ2-2; possible D gene TRBD1, 5 bases. There are 16 residues in the CDR3. Trimming pared 1 base from V and 2 bases from J, leaving 11 bases between. CDR1 and CDR2 from the germline V gene are SGHVS and FQNEAQ.

The chain uses TRBV4-3 and TRBJ2-3; D is tentatively TRBD1 or TRBD2 (5 bases each). The CDR3 covers 16 residues. The V end was cut by 1 base, the J end by 8 bases, with 19 bases between. CDR1 is LGHNA, CDR2 YSLEER, per germline. CDR3 amino acids: CASSQVSGSGTGTQYF. The CDR3 coding sequence is TGCGCCAGCAGCCAAGTGTCAGGGTCGGGGACCGGTACGCAGTATTTT.